Each of the 20 T cell receptor beta chains below was sequenced from the same sample in a study of T cell changes during pregnancy in multiple sclerosis. TCRdb keeps only in-frame clones here, not all; method: immunoSEQ multiplex PCR. The table shows about 13,000 clones, with 90% occurring only once. The sample here was CD8+ T cells from peripheral blood mononuclear cells, taken after pregnancy. These receptor sequences come from a female donor in good health, enrolled as a control in a pregnancy study.

The rearrangement uses TRBV4-2 and TRBJ2-2, with 9 positions matching TRBD2. This CDR3 comprises 15 residues. The germline gives CDR1 LGHNA, CDR2 YNFKEQ. J was trimmed by 7 bases and V by 3 bases; bases with no gene match: 6. The CDR3 coding sequence is TGTGCCAGCAGCCACCGCGGGGGGGGTGGCGGGGAGCTGTTTTTT. Translated: CASSHRGGGGGELFF.

The chain links TRBV6-4 to TRBJ2-1; D is ambiguous. Trimming took 5 bases from V and 5 from J, leaving 10 bases between them. The CDR3 extends over 13 amino acids. In germline, CDR1 is MRHNA, CDR2 SNTAGT. The DNA for the CDR3 is TGTGCCAGCAGTCAGGCAGAGAACAATGAGCAGTTCTTC. Translation: CASSQAENNEQFF.

The chain employs TRBV29-1 and TRBJ2-7; TRBD1 matches at 8 bases. The germline V gene encodes CDR1 SQVTM and CDR2 ANQGSEA. The CDR3 has 16 amino acids. The junction had 7 bases not matched to a gene; V was cut back by 0 bases and J by 0 bases. The CDR3 sequence: CSVEEVGTGPSYEQYF. As DNA, the CDR3 is TGCAGCGTTGAAGAGGTCGGGACAGGACCCTCCTACGAGCAGTACTTC.

V usage is TRBV27 and J usage is TRBJ2-7; TRBD1 agrees at 7 bases. Germline values: CDR1 MNHEY, CDR2 SMNVEV (reference sequence). V gave up 0 bases and J gave up 2 bases; unmatched junction bases: 7. The CDR3 has 16 residues. Here the CDR3 reads CASSLSVRQGAYEQYF. CDR3 bases: TGTGCCAGCAGTTTATCCGTCCGACAGGGCGCCTACGAGCAGTACTTC.

The chain joins TRBV5-1 to TRBJ1-1; 7 bases map to TRBD1. Germline V gene data show CDR1 as SGHRS and CDR2 as YFSETQ. CDR3 size: 15 residues. Trimming removed 4 bases from V and 0 bases from J; junction bases left unmatched: 6. This CDR3 is CASSVMTGLNTEAFF. The DNA for the CDR3 is TGCGCCAGCAGCGTCATGACAGGGCTGAACACTGAAGCTTTCTTT.

The gene calls are TRBV7-2 and TRBJ2-7; D is unresolved. CDR1 is SGHTA and CDR2 is FQGNSA in the germline V gene. Trimming removed 0 bases from V and 2 bases from J, with 8 bases in between. This CDR3 region has 14 residues. The CDR3 reads CASSLATSPYEQYF. The CDR3, as DNA: TGTGCCAGCAGCTTAGCAACTTCCCCCTACGAGCAGTACTTC. Based on the CDR3 plus reference TRBV7-2 and TRBJ2-7, the full variable domain is GAGVSQSPSNKVTEKGKDVELRCDPISGHTALYWYRQSLGQGLEFLIYFQGNSAPDKSGLPSDRFSAERTGGSVSTLTIQRTQQEDSAVYLCASSLATSPYEQYFGPGTRLTVT.

The chain carries TRBV13 and TRBJ2-1, with 9 bases fitting TRBD2. V dropped 2 bases and J dropped 5; count of bases not matched to a gene: 10. The CDR3 is made up of 17 amino acids. The germline V gene has CDR1 PRHDT and CDR2 FYEKMQ (reference sequence). Written as DNA, the CDR3 is TGTGCCAGCAGCTTACGAGTAGCGGGAGATGATGACAATGAGCAGTTCTTC. Translation: CASSLRVAGDDDNEQFF.

This chain uses TRBV4-3 with TRBJ2-2, with TRBD2 matching 8 bases. Germline V CDR1 and CDR2: LGHNA, YSLEER. V was pared by 0 bases and J by 6 bases, with 6 bases of the junction left unmatched. This CDR3 has 16 residues. The CDR3 DNA reads TGCGCCAGCAGCCAAGAATCAAGCGGGAGCCCCGGGGAGCTGTTTTTT. Protein: CASSQESSGSPGELFF.

The V and J genes are TRBV2 and TRBJ2-3; TRBD2 matches at 10 bases. V gave up 2 bases and J gave up 2 bases; unmatched junction bases: 4. CDR1 and CDR2 (germline): SNHLY, FYNNEI. The CDR3 extends over 16 amino acids. The CDR3 sequence is CASSEFTSGNTDTQYF. CDR3 sequence (DNA): TGTGCCAGCAGTGAATTTACTAGCGGGAACACAGATACGCAGTATTTT.

This clone was seen a handful of times. V usage is TRBV6-4 and J usage is TRBJ2-3; perhaps TRBD1 as D (6 bases). This CDR3 comprises 14 residues. V lost 4 bases and J 2 bases, leaving 10 bases between the germline ends. Per the germline V gene, CDR1 is MRHNA and CDR2 is SNTAGT. The CDR3 coding sequence is TGTGCCAGCAGTGGTGGACAGTCCACAGATACGCAGTATTTT. Protein: CASSGGQSTDTQYF.

CDR3 DNA sequence: TGTGCCAGCAGCTACCAGGGACTGCCTTACTACGAGCAGTACTTC. Protein product: CASSYQGLPYYEQYF. The chain recombines TRBV5-4 with TRBJ2-7, with D possibly TRBD2 on 6 matching bases. V gave up 3 bases and J gave up 3 bases, with 16 bases separating them. This CDR3 is 15 amino acids long. The V gene's germline CDR1 is SGHNT and CDR2 YYREEE (reference sequence).

The chain is built from TRBV6-1 and TRBJ2-3; TRBD2 aligns across 7 bases. The V and J ends lost 11 bases and 3 bases, in that order; junction bases with no gene match: 8. The germline V gene encodes CDR1 MNHNS and CDR2 SASEGT. The CDR3 has 13 amino acids. For the CDR3, the DNA is TGTGCCCACGAGCGGGACGAAACAGATACGCAGTATTTT. It encodes CAHERDETDTQYF.

The rearrangement links TRBV9 to TRBJ2-1; 10 bases agree with TRBD2. CDR1 is SGDLS, CDR2 YYNGEE, per germline. Trimming removed 4 bases from V and 2 bases from J; junction bases left unmatched: 3. The CDR3 consists of 15 residues. The CDR3 DNA is TGTGCCAGCAGCCCTGGGACTAGCGCCTACAATGAGCAGTTCTTC. Translation: CASSPGTSAYNEQFF.

The chain carries TRBV4-1 and TRBJ2-2; 9 positions match TRBD1. The CDR3 is 17 amino acids. V lost 1 base, J lost 7 bases, and 10 bases stayed unmatched. Germline V gene sequence: CDR1 MGHRA, CDR2 YSYEKL. The DNA of the CDR3 is TGCGCCAGCAGCCAAGGGGGACGGGACAGGGTCGGCGGGGAGCTGTTTTTT. Amino acids: CASSQGGRDRVGGELFF.

CDR3 sequence reads: CASSAGGRRTAGYTF. The CDR3 DNA sequence: TGTGCCAGCAGTGCGGGAGGGAGGAGGACAGCAGGCTACACCTTC. The chain employs TRBV2 and TRBJ1-2; possibly TRBD1 for D (6 bases). V dropped 4 bases and J dropped 8 bases, with 20 bases sitting between them. CDR3 length equals 15 residues. Germline CDR1 reads SNHLY; CDR2 reads FYNNEI.

The rearrangement uses TRBV2 and TRBJ1-2; 8 nucleotides align to TRBD1. The CDR3 is 15 amino acids. The V gene's germline CDR1 is SNHLY and CDR2 FYNNEI. V trimming: 5 bases; J trimming: 4 bases; junction bases outside the gene matches: 9. CDR3 sequence reads: CASSSEADRAYGYTF. CDR3 sequence (DNA): TGTGCCAGCAGTTCCGAGGCGGACAGGGCCTATGGCTACACCTTC.

The chain links TRBV15 to TRBJ2-3, with 14 bases lining up with TRBD2. Germline V gives CDR1 LNHNV, CDR2 YYDKDF (reference sequence). V shed 3 bases and J 5 bases; nucleotides not matched to a gene: 4. The CDR3 sequence is 16 residues long. CDR3: CATSSGLAGGRDTQYF. The CDR3 DNA follows: TGTGCCACCAGCAGCGGACTAGCGGGGGGTAGAGATACGCAGTATTTT.

The chain is built from TRBV10-2 and TRBJ2-3; no reliable D call. The CDR3 has 16 amino acids. The germline gives CDR1 WSHSY, CDR2 SAAADI. The V and J ends lost 6 bases and 2 bases respectively, with 18 bases between them. The DNA of the CDR3 is TGCGCCAGCAGGGCCTCACCGTTAGCAATCACAGATACGCAGTATTTT. Translation gives CASRASPLAITDTQYF.

The chain employs TRBV27 and TRBJ2-3, with 7 bases identical to TRBD2. The CDR3 extends over 16 amino acids. Per the germline V gene, CDR1 is MNHEY and CDR2 is SMNVEV (reference sequence). V lost 1 base, J lost 2 bases, and 6 bases stayed unmatched. The CDR3 here is CASSLWSSGFTDTQYF. The CDR3 DNA reads TGTGCCAGCAGTTTATGGTCTAGCGGTTTCACAGATACGCAGTATTTT.

The genes are TRBV7-9 and TRBJ2-4, with TRBD2 as a possible D gene (6 bases). This CDR3 has 14 amino acids. CDR1 SEHNR and CDR2 FQNEAQ come from the germline V gene (reference sequence). Trimming stripped 4 bases from V and 6 bases from J, with 13 bases between. Written as DNA, the CDR3 is TGTGCCAGCAGCTGGGAGGAGGGGAGAAACATTCAGTACTTC. Its protein product is CASSWEEGRNIQYF. Together with reference TRBV7-9 and TRBJ2-4, the CDR3 gives the full variable domain: DTGVSQNPRHKITKRGQNVTFRCDPISEHNRLYWYRQTLGQGPEFLTYFQNEAQLEKSRLLSDRFSAERPKGSFSTLEIQRTEQGDSAMYLCASSWEEGRNIQYFGAGTRLSVL.